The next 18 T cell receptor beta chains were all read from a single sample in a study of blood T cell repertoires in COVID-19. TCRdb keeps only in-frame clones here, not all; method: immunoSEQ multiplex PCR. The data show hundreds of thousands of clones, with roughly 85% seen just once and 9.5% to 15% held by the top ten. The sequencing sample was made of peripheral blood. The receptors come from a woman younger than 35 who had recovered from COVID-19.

CDR3 coding DNA: TGTGCCAGCAGCCCCTTCGGGGGGGGCTACGAGCAGTACTTC. Amino acid sequence: CASSPFGGGYEQYF. The chain recombines TRBV13 with TRBJ2-7, with 8 bases identical to TRBD2. This CDR3 contains 14 residues. V lost 5 bases, J lost 3 bases, and 6 bases stayed unmatched. CDR1 PRHDT and CDR2 FYEKMQ come from the germline V gene (reference sequence).

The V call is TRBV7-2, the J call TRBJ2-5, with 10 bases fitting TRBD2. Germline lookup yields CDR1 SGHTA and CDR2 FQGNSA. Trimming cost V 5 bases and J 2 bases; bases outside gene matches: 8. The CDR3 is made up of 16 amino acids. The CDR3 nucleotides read TGTGCCAGCAGCCCACGACTAGCGGGCGCTCAAGAGACCCAGTACTTC. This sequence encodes CASSPRLAGAQETQYF. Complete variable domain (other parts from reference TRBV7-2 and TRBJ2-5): GAGVSQSPSNKVTEKGKDVELRCDPISGHTALYWYRQSLGQGLEFLIYFQGNSAPDKSGLPSDRFSAERTGGSVSTLTIQRTQQEDSAVYLCASSPRLAGAQETQYFGPGTRLLVL.

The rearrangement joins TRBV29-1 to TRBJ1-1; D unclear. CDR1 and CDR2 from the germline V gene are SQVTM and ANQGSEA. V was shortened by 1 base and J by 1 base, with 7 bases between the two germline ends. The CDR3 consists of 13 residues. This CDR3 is CSVEGTANTEAFF. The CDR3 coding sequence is TGCAGCGTTGAAGGTACAGCGAACACTGAAGCTTTCTTT.

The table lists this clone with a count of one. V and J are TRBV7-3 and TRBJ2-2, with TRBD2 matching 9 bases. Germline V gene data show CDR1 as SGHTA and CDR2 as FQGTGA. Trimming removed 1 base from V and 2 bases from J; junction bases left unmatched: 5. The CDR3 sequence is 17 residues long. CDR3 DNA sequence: TGTGCCAGCAGCTTAAGGGGTAGCGGGGGAAACACCGGGGAGCTGTTTTTT. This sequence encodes CASSLRGSGGNTGELFF.

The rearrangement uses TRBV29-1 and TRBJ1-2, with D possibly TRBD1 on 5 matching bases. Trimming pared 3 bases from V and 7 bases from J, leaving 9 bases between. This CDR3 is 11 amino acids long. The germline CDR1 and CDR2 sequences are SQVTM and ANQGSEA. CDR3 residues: CSVDRQLGYTF. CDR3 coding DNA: TGCAGCGTTGATAGACAGCTTGGCTACACCTTC.

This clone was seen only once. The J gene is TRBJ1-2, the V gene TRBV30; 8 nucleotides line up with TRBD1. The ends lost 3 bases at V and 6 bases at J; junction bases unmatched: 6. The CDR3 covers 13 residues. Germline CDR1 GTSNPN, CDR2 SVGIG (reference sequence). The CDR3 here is CAWSVGTGDGYTF. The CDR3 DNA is TGTGCCTGGAGCGTCGGGACAGGCGATGGCTACACCTTC.

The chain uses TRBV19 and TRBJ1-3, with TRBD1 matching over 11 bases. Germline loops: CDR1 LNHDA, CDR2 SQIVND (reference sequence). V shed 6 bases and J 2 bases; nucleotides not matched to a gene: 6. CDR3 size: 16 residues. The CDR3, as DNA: TGTGCCAGTAGGAACTCGGACAGGGGGCCTGGAAACACCATATATTTT. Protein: CASRNSDRGPGNTIYF.

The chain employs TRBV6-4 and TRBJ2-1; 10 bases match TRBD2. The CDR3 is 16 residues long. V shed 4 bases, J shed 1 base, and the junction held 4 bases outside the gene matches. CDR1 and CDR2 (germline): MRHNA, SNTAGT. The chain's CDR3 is CASSGTSGSSYNEQFF. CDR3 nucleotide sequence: TGTGCCAGCAGTGGGACTAGCGGCAGTTCCTACAATGAGCAGTTCTTC.

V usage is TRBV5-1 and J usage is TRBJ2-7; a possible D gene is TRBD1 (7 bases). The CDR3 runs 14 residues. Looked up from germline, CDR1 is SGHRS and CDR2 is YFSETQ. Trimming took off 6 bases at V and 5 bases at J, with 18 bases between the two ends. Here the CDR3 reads CASTNIDREDEQYF. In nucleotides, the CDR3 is TGCGCCAGCACCAACATTGACAGGGAGGACGAGCAGTACTTC.

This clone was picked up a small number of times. CDR3 in amino acids: CASSPWDREDGYTF. In nucleotides, the CDR3 is TGTGCCAGCAGCCCCTGGGACAGGGAGGATGGCTACACCTTC. The chain recombines TRBV11-1 with TRBJ1-2, with 9 bases aligning to TRBD1. The germline CDR1 and CDR2 sequences are SGHAT and FQDESV (reference sequence). V dropped 5 bases and J dropped 6; count of bases not matched to a gene: 7. This CDR3 is built from 14 residues. The complete variable domain, with remaining parts taken from reference TRBV11-1 and TRBJ1-2, reads EAEVAQSPRYKITEKSQAVAFWCDPISGHATLYWYRQILGQGPELLVQFQDESVVDDSQLPKDRFSAERLKGVDSTLKIQPAELGDSAMYLCASSPWDREDGYTFGSGTRLTVV.

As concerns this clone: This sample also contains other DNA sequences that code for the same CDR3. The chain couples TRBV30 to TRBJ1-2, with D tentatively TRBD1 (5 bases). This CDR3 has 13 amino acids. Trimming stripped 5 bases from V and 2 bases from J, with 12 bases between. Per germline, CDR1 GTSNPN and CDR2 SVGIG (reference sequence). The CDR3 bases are TGTGCCTGGTCCACAGGAGTCAACTATGGCTACACCTTC. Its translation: CAWSTGVNYGYTF.

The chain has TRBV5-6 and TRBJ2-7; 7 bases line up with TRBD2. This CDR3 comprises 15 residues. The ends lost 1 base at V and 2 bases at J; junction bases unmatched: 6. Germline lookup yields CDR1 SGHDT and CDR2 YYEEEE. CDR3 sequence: CASSLMLADPYEQYF. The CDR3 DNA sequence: TGTGCCAGCAGCTTGATGCTAGCGGATCCCTACGAGCAGTACTTC.

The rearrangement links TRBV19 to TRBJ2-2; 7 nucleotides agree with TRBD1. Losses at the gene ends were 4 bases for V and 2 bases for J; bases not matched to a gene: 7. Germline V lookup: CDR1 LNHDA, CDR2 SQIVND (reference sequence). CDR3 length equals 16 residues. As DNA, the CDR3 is TGTGCCAGTAGTAGGAGGACAGGAAGAAACACCGGGGAGCTGTTTTTT. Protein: CASSRRTGRNTGELFF.

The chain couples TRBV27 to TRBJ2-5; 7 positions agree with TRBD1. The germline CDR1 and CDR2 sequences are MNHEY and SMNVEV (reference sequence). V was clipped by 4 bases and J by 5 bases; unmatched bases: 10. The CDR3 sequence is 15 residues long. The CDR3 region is CASSSTTGVGETQYF. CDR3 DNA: TGTGCCAGCAGTTCCACAACAGGGGTCGGGGAGACCCAGTACTTC.

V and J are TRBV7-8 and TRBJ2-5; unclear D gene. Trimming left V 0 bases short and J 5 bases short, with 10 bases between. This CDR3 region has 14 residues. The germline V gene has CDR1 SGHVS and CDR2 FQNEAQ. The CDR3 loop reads CASSLAGLVETQYF. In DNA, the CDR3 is TGTGCCAGCAGCTTAGCCGGGTTGGTGGAGACCCAGTACTTC. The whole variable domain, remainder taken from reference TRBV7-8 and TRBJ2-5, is GAGVSQSPRYKVAKRGQDVALRCDPISGHVSLFWYQQALGQGPEFLTYFQNEAQLDKSGLPSDRFFAERPEGSVSTLKIQRTQQEDSAVYLCASSLAGLVETQYFGPGTRLLVL.

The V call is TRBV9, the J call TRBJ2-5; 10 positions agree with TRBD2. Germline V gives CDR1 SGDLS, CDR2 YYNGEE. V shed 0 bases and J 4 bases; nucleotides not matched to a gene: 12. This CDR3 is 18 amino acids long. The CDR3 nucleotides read TGTGCCAGCAGCGTAGATGGTTCTAGCGGGAGAGATCGAGAGACCCAGTACTTC. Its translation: CASSVDGSSGRDRETQYF.

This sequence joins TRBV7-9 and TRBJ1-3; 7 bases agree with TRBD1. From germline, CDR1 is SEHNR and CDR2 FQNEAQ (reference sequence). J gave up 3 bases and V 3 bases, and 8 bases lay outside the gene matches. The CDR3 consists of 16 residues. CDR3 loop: CASSFGDRVFGNTIYF. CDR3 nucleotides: TGTGCCAGCAGCTTCGGAGACAGGGTCTTTGGAAACACCATATATTTT.

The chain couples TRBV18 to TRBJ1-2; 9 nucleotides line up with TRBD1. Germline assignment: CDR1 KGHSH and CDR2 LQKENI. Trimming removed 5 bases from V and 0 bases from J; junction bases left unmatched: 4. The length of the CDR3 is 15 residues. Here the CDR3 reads CASSSGTGTNYGYTF. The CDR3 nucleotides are TGTGCCAGCTCATCCGGGACAGGGACTAACTATGGCTACACCTTC.